The clone carrying this T cell receptor (beta chain) was counted a single time. Its antigen is not known. Clones were sequenced by immunoSEQ multiplex PCR, and TCRdb holds only the in-frame ones, with some missing. The data hold tens of thousands of clones, with around 80% observed a single time. The record originates from a study of T cells in tumors after PD-1 blockade. Study overall: No patient had prior checkpoint blockade, systemic immunosuppression, or radiotherapy within 4 weeks. Either cemiplimab 350 mg every 2 weeks or pembrolizumab 200 mg every 3 weeks was given. During anti-PD-1 treatment, some patients continued daily vismodegib 150 mg. Regarding the study as a whole: Peripheral recruitment is suggested, as some novel exhausted tumor clones were in pre-treatment blood.

Sequenced here: PBMCs, sampled before anti-PD-1 therapy. This TCR was recovered from a human donor with advanced basal cell or squamous cell carcinoma (not recorded which).

Written as DNA, the CDR3 is TGTGCCAGTAGTATCAGTCGGCAGGCCGGCGAGACCCAGTACTTC. The encoded protein is CASSISRQAGETQYF. The genes are TRBV19 and TRBJ2-5, with D unclear. V lost 3 bases, J lost 5 bases, and 16 bases lay in between. Germline values: CDR1 LNHDA, CDR2 SQIVND (reference sequence). The CDR3 contains 15 residues.